One and the same sample provided the 30 T cell receptor beta chains below, sequenced in a study of graft-versus-host responses after intestinal transplantation. Assay used: immunoSEQ multiplex PCR; TCRdb lists only in-frame clones, some missing. The table lists more than 12,000 clones, under 40% of them singletons. Irradiated, violet-dye-labeled stimulators (roughly 200,000) were plated alongside roughly 200,000 CFSE-labeled responders. Sequenced here: alloreactive CD8+ T cells from a mixed lymphocyte reaction culture, sampled before intestinal transplant. Indicated subset: CFSE-low proliferating T cells sorted from approximately 6-day pre-transplant mixed lymphocyte reaction (GvH or HvG direction). Every receptor here comes from a human patient who received an intestinal transplant.

The sample holds a few counts of this clone. V and J are TRBV6-1 and TRBJ2-7; possible D gene TRBD1, 5 bases. CDR1 MNHNS and CDR2 SASEGT come from the germline V gene. This CDR3 has 17 amino acids. The V end was cut by 2 bases, the J end by 4 bases, with 21 bases between. For the CDR3, the DNA is TGTGCCAGCAGTGAATGGGTAGGGCAGGGCGCCCGGTACGAGCAGTACTTC. Translated, it gives CASSEWVGQGARYEQYF.

The chain recombines TRBV27 with TRBJ1-5; unclear D gene. Germline V gives CDR1 MNHEY, CDR2 SMNVEV (reference sequence). The CDR3 length is 19 residues. The germline V and J ends were trimmed by 0 bases and 0 bases, with 18 bases remaining between them. The CDR3 is CASSLSELRRRYSNQPQHF. CDR3 in DNA: TGTGCCAGCAGTTTATCGGAGTTACGGAGACGGTATAGCAATCAGCCCCAGCATTTT.

A few counts support this clone. The chain employs TRBV30 and TRBJ2-7; 8 nucleotides align to TRBD1. V trimming: 7 bases; J trimming: 0 bases; junction bases outside the gene matches: 5. This CDR3 has 13 amino acids. Germline-derived CDR1 and CDR2 are GTSNPN and SVGIG (reference sequence). The CDR3 region has the DNA TGTGCCTCAACCGGGACAGGCTCCTACGAGCAGTACTTC. Translating it yields CASTGTGSYEQYF.

This clone occurred a few times. The sample carries other DNA sequences with the same CDR3. This chain uses TRBV4-1 with TRBJ2-7; 7 nucleotides match TRBD2. Trimming cost V 4 bases and J 2 bases; bases outside gene matches: 8. From germline, CDR1 is MGHRA and CDR2 YSYEKL. The CDR3 has 15 amino acids. This chain's CDR3 is CASSLAWGGTYEQYF. The DNA for the CDR3 is TGCGCCAGCAGCCTAGCCTGGGGGGGAACCTACGAGCAGTACTTC.

This rearrangement joins TRBV9 to TRBJ2-7; D is possibly TRBD2 (6 bases). The CDR3 has 12 residues. The germline V gene has CDR1 SGDLS and CDR2 YYNGEE. V lost 4 bases, J lost 7 bases, and 12 bases lay in between. The CDR3 reads CASSLYGGEQYF. The CDR3 DNA reads TGTGCCAGCAGCCTATACGGGGGAGAGCAGTACTTC.

The chain is built from TRBV30 and TRBJ2-3, with D possibly matching TRBD1 (6 bases). Germline V gene lookup returns CDR1 GTSNPN and CDR2 SVGIG (reference sequence). Trimming took off 4 bases at V and 2 bases at J, with 10 bases between the two ends. This CDR3 region has 13 residues. CDR3 sequence: CAWMDRPTDTQYF. The CDR3 DNA reads as TGTGCCTGGATGGACAGACCCACAGATACGCAGTATTTT.

This chain joins TRBV5-1 and TRBJ2-7; no clear D gene. The CDR3 sequence is 14 residues long. Per germline, CDR1 SGHRS and CDR2 YFSETQ. The ends were cut back, 4 bases at V and 3 bases at J, with 14 bases in the middle. The CDR3 DNA sequence: TGCGCCAGCAGCGATGGAGAAGTCAACTACGAGCAGTACTTC. It translates to CASSDGEVNYEQYF.

The V call is TRBV13, the J call TRBJ1-1; weak D call: TRBD1 (5 bases). CDR1 is PRHDT and CDR2 is FYEKMQ in the germline V gene (reference sequence). This CDR3 is built from 14 residues. Trimming took off 3 bases at V and 2 bases at J, with 10 bases between the two ends. CDR3 sequence (DNA): TGTGCCAGCAGCTTGGGCAGGGATAACACTGAAGCTTTCTTT. Translating it yields CASSLGRDNTEAFF.

The chain uses TRBV6-1 and TRBJ2-5, with TRBD1 matching 9 bases. Trimming removed 4 bases from V and 11 bases from J; junction bases left unmatched: 11. The germline V gene has CDR1 MNHNS and CDR2 SASEGT. This CDR3 is 14 amino acids long. The CDR3 reads CASSGGTGFYGQYF. The DNA for the CDR3 is TGTGCCAGCAGTGGAGGGACAGGGTTCTACGGGCAGTACTTC.

This clone was counted only a few times. V gene TRBV7-9 combines with J gene TRBJ2-2; D might be TRBD1 (6 bases). Germline V gene data show CDR1 as SEHNR and CDR2 as FQNEAQ (reference sequence). The CDR3 runs 15 residues. V gave up 5 bases and J gave up 3 bases, with 13 bases separating them. The CDR3 loop is CASSPLTGDTGELFF. In nucleotides, the CDR3 is TGTGCCAGCAGCCCATTGACAGGAGACACCGGGGAGCTGTTTTTT.

The sample holds a few counts of this clone. V and J are TRBV7-9 and TRBJ2-3; the match to TRBD1 covers 7 bases. Trimming at V came to 4 bases and at J to 1 base, leaving 5 bases not matched to a gene. Looked up from germline, CDR1 is SEHNR and CDR2 is FQNEAQ (reference sequence). The CDR3 is 15 residues long. The CDR3 DNA is TGTGCCAGCAGCTCCGACAGGGTCCGCACAGATACGCAGTATTTT. Its translation is CASSSDRVRTDTQYF.

The chain employs TRBV15 and TRBJ1-5, with D maybe TRBD1 (6 bases). Germline loops: CDR1 LNHNV, CDR2 YYDKDF (reference sequence). V was shortened by 0 bases and J by 7 bases, with 13 bases between the two germline ends. This CDR3 spans 15 amino acids. The CDR3, as DNA: TGTGCCACCAGCAGAGATCGCGGGGGCGGACAGCCCCAGCATTTT. As protein: CATSRDRGGGQPQHF.

This sequence joins TRBV2 and TRBJ1-5; TRBD1 matches at 8 bases. The CDR3 has 13 amino acids. Trimming took 11 bases from V and 6 from J; bases not matched to a gene: 9. CDR1 is SNHLY and CDR2 is FYNNEI in the germline V gene. CDR3 coding DNA: TGTGCCGGCGGACAGGGCCAGGGTCAGCCCCAGCATTTT. This encodes CAGGQGQGQPQHF.

This clone has just a few counts. The chain joins TRBV5-4 to TRBJ2-1, with D possibly TRBD1 on 5 matching bases. Per the germline V gene, CDR1 is SGHNT and CDR2 is YYREEE (reference sequence). V was trimmed by 0 bases and J by 0 bases, leaving 10 bases between them. The CDR3 is made up of 16 amino acids. CDR3 bases: TGTGCCAGCAGCTTGGTAGGGGCTGACTCCTACAATGAGCAGTTCTTC. This codes for CASSLVGADSYNEQFF.

This clone is a singleton in its sample. At the DNA level, this CDR3 is encoded by other sequences in the same sample as well. The V gene is TRBV4-3, the J gene TRBJ2-7, with D possibly TRBD1 on 5 matching bases. The CDR3 is 15 residues long. V was pared by 0 bases and J by 3 bases, with 12 bases between. Germline V gives CDR1 LGHNA, CDR2 YSLEER. In DNA, the CDR3 is TGCGCCAGCAGCCAAGACCTCGGGCAGGGCTACGAGCAGTACTTC. Residues: CASSQDLGQGYEQYF.

The sample holds a few counts of this clone. The chain links TRBV7-9 to TRBJ2-7; D possibly corresponds to TRBD2 (6 bases). Trimming took off 1 base at V and 3 bases at J, with 10 bases between the two ends. The germline V gene has CDR1 SEHNR and CDR2 FQNEAQ (reference sequence). CDR3 size: 14 residues. The CDR3 DNA follows: TGTGCCAGCAGCTTAGATCCGGGGGACTACGAGCAGTACTTC. Amino acid sequence: CASSLDPGDYEQYF.

This sequence joins TRBV4-3 and TRBJ2-1; perhaps TRBD1 as D (6 bases). Germline V gives CDR1 LGHNA, CDR2 YSLEER. V lost 1 base and J 8 bases, leaving 12 bases between the germline ends. This CDR3 has 14 residues. CDR3 amino acids: CASSQGDRIHEQFF. DNA of the CDR3: TGCGCCAGCAGCCAAGGCGACAGGATCCATGAGCAGTTCTTC.

The genes are TRBV30 and TRBJ1-2, with D unclear. CDR1 GTSNPN and CDR2 SVGIG come from the germline V gene (reference sequence). The CDR3 is 13 residues long. Deletions cut 2 bases from V and 0 bases from J, with 7 bases between. This CDR3 reads CAWSYGPNYGYTF. The CDR3 nucleotides read TGTGCCTGGAGTTATGGGCCTAACTATGGCTACACCTTC.

The rearrangement joins TRBV5-1 to TRBJ2-1; the match to TRBD2 covers 10 bases. The V gene end was trimmed by 1 base and the J gene end by 7 bases; junction bases not matched to a gene: 23. CDR1 SGHRS and CDR2 YFSETQ come from the germline V gene. The CDR3 loop spans 21 amino acids. CDR3 region: CASSLYPGLAGEVDVKNEQFF. CDR3 bases: TGCGCCAGCAGCTTGTACCCCGGGCTAGCGGGAGAAGTTGACGTTAAAAATGAGCAGTTCTTC.

To note about this clone: The identical CDR3 is also encoded by other nucleotide sequences in the sample. The CDR3 spells CASSFASGSYEQYF. The CDR3 DNA sequence: TGTGCCAGCAGTTTCGCTAGCGGTTCCTACGAGCAGTACTTC. The chain links TRBV27 to TRBJ2-7; the match to TRBD2 covers 7 bases. The trim removed 3 bases at V and 1 base at J, leaving 3 bases unmatched. Per the germline V gene, CDR1 is MNHEY and CDR2 is SMNVEV (reference sequence). The CDR3 totals 14 residues.

The genes are TRBV6-5 and TRBJ1-5; tentatively, D is TRBD1 (6 bases). Trimming left V 8 bases short and J 2 bases short, with 13 bases between. The length of the CDR3 is 14 residues. The V gene's germline CDR1 is MNHEY and CDR2 SVGAGI. The DNA of the CDR3 is TGTGCCAGCGGCCACAGGGCCGGCAATCAGCCCCAGCATTTT. This translates into CASGHRAGNQPQHF.

The chain joins TRBV7-2 to TRBJ2-5; tentative D call: TRBD2 (5 bases). The germline CDR1 and CDR2 sequences are SGHTA and FQGNSA. The V and J ends lost 2 bases and 3 bases respectively, with 16 bases between them. This CDR3 is built from 16 residues. The CDR3 sequence: CASSLPLETTKETQYF. The CDR3 coding sequence is TGTGCCAGCAGCTTACCACTGGAGACTACTAAAGAGACCCAGTACTTC.

This clone was recorded a few times. This chain joins TRBV7-8 and TRBJ2-3; D may be TRBD2 (7 bases). Germline-derived CDR1 and CDR2 are SGHVS and FQNEAQ. The CDR3 is made up of 17 amino acids. V lost 2 bases and J 2 bases, leaving 17 bases between the germline ends. CDR3 bases: TGTGCCAGCAGCTTACCCAAGGCGGGGGCCTACACAGATACGCAGTATTTT. Protein product: CASSLPKAGAYTDTQYF.

This clone was counted between two and nine times. The rearrangement joins TRBV28 to TRBJ2-2, with 8 bases matching TRBD1. The CDR3 length is 15 residues. Per the germline V gene, CDR1 is MDHEN and CDR2 is SYDVKM. Trimming at V came to 3 bases and at J to 5 bases, leaving 5 bases not matched to a gene. The CDR3 reads CASSFPQGATGELFF. The CDR3 coding sequence is TGTGCCAGCAGTTTCCCCCAGGGGGCTACCGGGGAGCTGTTTTTT.

The CDR3 DNA follows: TGTGCCAGTAGTATTATGGGAGGATCCTACAATGAGCAGTTCTTC. Encoded protein: CASSIMGGSYNEQFF. V and J are TRBV19 and TRBJ2-1; D is possibly TRBD2 (6 bases). CDR3 length equals 15 residues. Trimming stripped 3 bases from V and 1 base from J, with 10 bases between. CDR1 and CDR2 from the germline V gene are LNHDA and SQIVND (reference sequence).

This clone was detected a few times. The chain carries TRBV7-8 and TRBJ1-2; 8 nucleotides agree with TRBD1. This CDR3 region has 14 residues. Germline-derived CDR1 and CDR2 are SGHVS and FQNEAQ. Germline trimming cut 5 bases from V and 4 bases from J; bases unmatched to any gene: 6. The CDR3 here is CASSEGQEFYGYTF. CDR3 coding DNA: TGTGCCAGCAGCGAGGGACAGGAGTTCTATGGCTACACCTTC.

This clone appeared a few times. This chain joins TRBV6-5 and TRBJ2-5, with 12 bases identical to TRBD2. CDR3 length: 15 residues. Trimming at V came to 4 bases and at J to 4 bases, leaving 4 bases not matched to a gene. Per the germline V gene, CDR1 is MNHEY and CDR2 is SVGAGI. The CDR3 region is CASSWSTSGGETQYF. The CDR3 DNA follows: TGTGCCAGCAGTTGGTCGACTAGCGGGGGAGAGACCCAGTACTTC.

This chain links TRBV30 with TRBJ1-2; possible D gene TRBD1, 5 bases. Per the germline V gene, CDR1 is GTSNPN and CDR2 is SVGIG (reference sequence). V lost 0 bases and J lost 0, with 14 bases in between. The CDR3 has 16 residues. The CDR3 region has the DNA TGTGCCTGGAGTGTACTGGGGCGGAACCCTAACTATGGCTACACCTTC. This translates into CAWSVLGRNPNYGYTF. The whole variable domain, remainder taken from reference TRBV30 and TRBJ1-2, is SQTIHQWPATLVQPVGSPLSLECTVEGTSNPNLYWYRQAAGRGLQLLFYSVGIGQISSEVPQNLSASRPQDRQFILSSKKLLLSDSGFYLCAWSVLGRNPNYGYTFGSGTRLTVV.

V usage is TRBV6-4 and J usage is TRBJ2-1; TRBD2 matches 12 bases. Losses at the gene ends were 3 bases for V and 5 bases for J; bases not matched to a gene: 2. CDR3 length: 15 residues. The V gene's germline CDR1 is MRHNA and CDR2 SNTAGT. CDR3: CASSETSGSNNEQFF. The CDR3 DNA sequence: TGTGCCAGCAGTGAGACTAGCGGGAGCAACAATGAGCAGTTCTTC.

This chain connects TRBV29-1 to TRBJ2-1, with D uncertain. V lost 4 bases to trimming and J lost 4 bases, with 11 bases between them. The CDR3 sequence is 13 residues long. Germline V gene data show CDR1 as SQVTM and CDR2 as ANQGSEA. As DNA, the CDR3 is TGCAGCGTTGGTTTGGCGGTTTACAATGAGCAGTTCTTC. Translated: CSVGLAVYNEQFF.